The 22 T cell receptor beta chains below come from one sample, sequenced in a study of cytomegalovirus exposure and HLA in healthy donors. The primer mix had 60 Vbeta and 13 Jbeta primers. The protocol was immunoSEQ multiplex PCR, while the TCRdb copy is restricted to in-frame clones and leaves out a portion. The data contain under 200,000 clones, around 80% of them singletons. The sample consisted of PBMCs. These receptors came from a male donor in good health and CMV-seropositive.

This clone came up once. The chain carries TRBV7-2 and TRBJ1-1; 8 bases line up with TRBD1. Germline assignment: CDR1 SGHTA and CDR2 FQGNSA. The CDR3 length is 14 residues. V lost 5 bases to trimming and J lost 6 bases; unmatched junction nucleotides: 8. The CDR3 sequence: CASSPTLQGAEAFF. CDR3 nucleotide sequence: TGTGCCAGCAGCCCAACTTTACAGGGGGCTGAAGCTTTCTTT. Using reference TRBV7-2 and TRBJ1-1 for the parts outside the CDR3, the full variable domain is GAGVSQSPSNKVTEKGKDVELRCDPISGHTALYWYRQSLGQGLEFLIYFQGNSAPDKSGLPSDRFSAERTGGSVSTLTIQRTQQEDSAVYLCASSPTLQGAEAFFGQGTRLTVV.

The V call is TRBV10-3, the J call TRBJ1-5; 9 positions match TRBD1. V shed 7 bases and J 0 bases; nucleotides not matched to a gene: 13. Germline V gene data show CDR1 as ENHRY and CDR2 as SYGVKD. The CDR3 totals 18 residues. CDR3 in DNA: TGTGCCATCACCGAGACAGGGGGTCACCGTGATAGCAATCAGCCCCAGCATTTT. Its translation: CAITETGGHRDSNQPQHF.

The chain recombines TRBV27 with TRBJ2-5, with TRBD2 matching over 11 bases. TRBJ2-7 explains the end of the DNA better; the J call may be wrong. In germline, CDR1 is MNHEY, CDR2 SMNVEV (reference sequence). The CDR3 is 14 residues long. The CDR3 sequence is CASSPGLAVYEQYF. The CDR3 DNA sequence: TGTGCCAGCAGTCCGGGACTAGCGGTATACGAGCAGTACTTC.

This chain uses TRBV19 with TRBJ1-3; weak D call: TRBD1 (6 bases). This CDR3 is built from 14 residues. Trimming removed 3 bases from V and 4 bases from J, with 10 bases in between. Germline V lookup: CDR1 LNHDA, CDR2 SQIVND (reference sequence). The CDR3 DNA reads as TGTGCCAGTAGTATCAGGGGATCGGGAAACACCATATATTTT. Protein: CASSIRGSGNTIYF. The complete variable domain, with remaining parts taken from reference TRBV19 and TRBJ1-3, reads DGGITQSPKYLFRKEGQNVTLSCEQNLNHDAMYWYRQDPGQGLRLIYYSQIVNDFQKGDIAEGYSVSREKKESFPLTVTSAQKNPTAFYLCASSIRGSGNTIYFGEGSWLTVV.

The CDR3 bases are TGTGCCAGCAGCTTGGCTCGGGGGGATACGCAGTATTTT. The encoded protein is CASSLARGDTQYF. This chain joins TRBV5-6 and TRBJ2-3, with D possibly matching TRBD2 (6 bases). Per the germline V gene, CDR1 is SGHDT and CDR2 is YYEEEE. The CDR3 spans 13 residues. Trimming took 0 bases from V and 6 from J, leaving 8 bases between them.

This clone has a handful of counts. CDR3: CASSAGSSYEQYF. The DNA for the CDR3 is TGTGCCAGCAGTGCAGGGTCCTCCTACGAGCAGTACTTC. The chain links TRBV2 to TRBJ2-7; TRBD1 might be the D (5 bases). Germline loops: CDR1 SNHLY, CDR2 FYNNEI. Trimming cost V 4 bases and J 0 bases, with 7 bases left between them. The CDR3 consists of 13 residues.

This rearrangement joins TRBV28 to TRBJ1-1; D may be TRBD1 (5 bases). From germline, CDR1 is MDHEN and CDR2 SYDVKM. The CDR3 covers 15 residues. V gave up 5 bases and J gave up 0 bases, with 13 bases separating them. CDR3: CASSPQTAMNTEAFF. The CDR3 DNA reads as TGTGCCAGCAGTCCTCAGACAGCGATGAACACTGAAGCTTTCTTT. The variable domain in full, completed from reference TRBV28 and TRBJ1-1, reads DVKVTQSSRYLVKRTGEKVFLECVQDMDHENMFWYRQDPGLGLRLIYFSYDVKMKEKGDIPEGYSVSREKKERFSLILESASTNQTSMYLCASSPQTAMNTEAFFGQGTRLTVV.

This chain links TRBV25-1 with TRBJ2-3; 7 bases align to TRBD2. V dropped 1 base and J dropped 4; count of bases not matched to a gene: 11. In germline, CDR1 is MGHDK, CDR2 SYGVNS. CDR3 length: 17 residues. CDR3 protein: CASSELMAGVYADTQYF. DNA for the CDR3: TGTGCCAGCAGTGAATTGATGGCGGGAGTATACGCAGATACGCAGTATTTT.

V is TRBV7-2 and J is TRBJ1-1; TRBD1 matches at 8 bases. The CDR3 has 15 amino acids. The V gene's germline CDR1 is SGHTA and CDR2 FQGNSA. Trimming took 5 bases from V and 3 from J; bases not matched to a gene: 8. The CDR3 sequence is CASSLRDRSYTEAFF. CDR3 coding DNA: TGTGCCAGCAGCCTTAGGGACAGGTCTTACACTGAAGCTTTCTTT. The full variable domain, with the rest looked up from reference TRBV7-2 and TRBJ1-1, is GAGVSQSPSNKVTEKGKDVELRCDPISGHTALYWYRQSLGQGLEFLIYFQGNSAPDKSGLPSDRFSAERTGGSVSTLTIQRTQQEDSAVYLCASSLRDRSYTEAFFGQGTRLTVV.

This chain connects TRBV30 to TRBJ2-3; D ambiguous. The CDR3 totals 11 residues. V lost 4 bases, J lost 4 bases, and 6 bases lay in between. Germline V CDR1 and CDR2: GTSNPN, SVGIG (reference sequence). The CDR3: CAWMAADTQYF. The CDR3 region has the DNA TGTGCCTGGATGGCTGCAGATACGCAGTATTTT.

The chain joins TRBV5-1 to TRBJ2-2, with 9 nucleotides matching TRBD2. Germline V gene lookup returns CDR1 SGHRS and CDR2 YFSETQ. The CDR3 spans 19 residues. J was trimmed by 0 bases and V by 4 bases; bases with no gene match: 13. In nucleotides, the CDR3 is TGCGCCAGCAGCGGGAGGTGGCGACTAGCGGACGCGAACACCGGGGAGCTGTTTTTT. Protein product: CASSGRWRLADANTGELFF.

A single count supports this clone. The rearrangement joins TRBV13 to TRBJ2-3; 12 nucleotides align to TRBD2. V shed 3 bases, J shed 1 base, and the junction held 5 bases outside the gene matches. In germline, CDR1 is PRHDT, CDR2 FYEKMQ (reference sequence). There are 17 residues in the CDR3. As DNA, the CDR3 is TGTGCCAGCAGCTTCCGGGCTAGCGGGAGGGGCACAGATACGCAGTATTTT. This gives the protein CASSFRASGRGTDTQYF.

The chain employs TRBV25-1 and TRBJ2-5, with D perhaps TRBD2 (5 bases). This CDR3 has 16 amino acids. Germline-derived CDR1 and CDR2 are MGHDK and SYGVNS. Trimming shortened V by 5 bases and J by 0 bases, and 16 bases separated the two germline ends. CDR3 nucleotide sequence: TGTGCCAGCAGTTCACTCGGACTGATGTACCAAGAGACCCAGTACTTC. Its protein product is CASSSLGLMYQETQYF.

This chain connects TRBV7-8 to TRBJ1-2, with D possibly being TRBD1 (5 bases). Trimming took off 1 base at V and 4 bases at J, with 16 bases between the two ends. CDR1 SGHVS and CDR2 FQNEAQ come from the germline V gene. The CDR3 is 16 residues long. Written as DNA, the CDR3 is TGTGCCAGCAGCTTAGTTGCAGGGCTCCCCCTCTATGGCTACACCTTC. As protein: CASSLVAGLPLYGYTF.

The V gene is TRBV19, the J gene TRBJ2-3, with a possible D match to TRBD1 (5 bases). This CDR3 comprises 15 residues. V lost 3 bases to trimming and J lost 4 bases, with 14 bases between them. CDR1 LNHDA and CDR2 SQIVND come from the germline V gene (reference sequence). CDR3 residues: CASSIRGIGADTQYF. CDR3 DNA: TGTGCCAGTAGTATTAGGGGAATTGGAGCAGATACGCAGTATTTT.

The gene calls are TRBV19 and TRBJ2-1, with 15 bases aligning to TRBD2. With 5 bases clipped from V and 13 bases from J, the junction kept 6 bases outside the gene matches. CDR3 length: 14 amino acids. The germline gives CDR1 LNHDA, CDR2 SQIVND (reference sequence). The CDR3: CASSGGLAGGLQFF. The CDR3 DNA follows: TGTGCCAGTAGTGGGGGACTAGCGGGAGGCCTCCAGTTCTTC.

This clone was seen a handful of times. The rearrangement uses TRBV19 and TRBJ2-3, with D possibly matching TRBD1 (7 bases). The V and J ends lost 4 bases and 0 bases respectively, with 14 bases between them. The CDR3 runs to 16 residues. The germline V gene encodes CDR1 LNHDA and CDR2 SQIVND (reference sequence). CDR3 nucleotides: TGTGCCAGTAGTAGCAGGGGGGTACCTAGCACAGATACGCAGTATTTT. This gives the protein CASSSRGVPSTDTQYF.

The gene calls are TRBV19 and TRBJ1-4; tentative D call: TRBD1 (5 bases). Trimming took off 5 bases at V and 8 bases at J, with 18 bases between the two ends. This CDR3 is built from 15 residues. The germline CDR1 and CDR2 sequences are LNHDA and SQIVND (reference sequence). The CDR3 loop reads CASSLGTLQGEKLFF. As DNA, the CDR3 is TGTGCCAGTAGTTTAGGGACTCTTCAAGGAGAAAAACTGTTTTTT.

The V call is TRBV28, the J call TRBJ2-2; D is possibly TRBD1 (5 bases). V lost 9 bases and J lost 4, with 12 bases in between. Per the germline V gene, CDR1 is MDHEN and CDR2 is SYDVKM. The CDR3 extends over 13 amino acids. The CDR3 bases are TGTGCCAGTTCGACAGAGCTCACCGGGGAGCTGTTTTTT. It is translated as CASSTELTGELFF.

The V and J genes are TRBV11-2 and TRBJ1-4; D gene uncertain. Trimming stripped 3 bases from V and 0 bases from J, with 14 bases between. Germline assignment: CDR1 SGHAT and CDR2 FQNNGV. The CDR3 contains 17 residues. CDR3 residues: CASSLRRPTTTNEKLFF. DNA for the CDR3: TGTGCCAGCAGCTTGAGGCGGCCTACTACAACTAATGAAAAACTGTTTTTT.

This chain uses TRBV6-5 with TRBJ1-1; perhaps TRBD1 as D (5 bases). The CDR3 is 10 amino acids. Looked up from germline, CDR1 is MNHEY and CDR2 is SVGAGI. V gave up 10 bases and J gave up 11 bases, with 14 bases separating them. Here the CDR3 DNA reads TGTGCCACTAAGGGGATTTCGGCTTTCTTT. Translated, it gives CATKGISAFF.

The chain has TRBV27 and TRBJ1-1, with unresolved D. The CDR3 totals 15 residues. CDR1 is MNHEY and CDR2 is SMNVEV in the germline V gene (reference sequence). Trimming took off 5 bases at V and 6 bases at J, with 19 bases between the two ends. CDR3 DNA: TGTGCCAGCAGTCCCCTATTAGGAGTTCCAGCTGAAGCTTTCTTT. Its translation: CASSPLLGVPAEAFF.